The clone carrying this T cell receptor (beta chain) was found many times. The antigen is unknown. One junction end does not reproduce the germline sequence, and a read error may be involved. This record belongs to a study of spatial heterogeneity in lung cancer. Study details: The cohort: around 79 early-stage, untreated non-small cell lung cancer patients.

TCRdb reanalysed the 5' RACE reads using MiXCR and keeps one entry per CDR3 protein. The sample lists about 47,000 distinct CDR3 sequences; around 11% were seen once. Stated time point: blood at routine non-recurrence follow-up after resection. In germline, CDR1 is SGHAT, CDR2 FQNNGV. The CDR3 runs 14 residues. Broader study findings: Relative to follow-up, resection was when ubiquitous expanded tumor TCRs appeared more in blood.

This chain joins TRBV11-2 and TRBJ1-3; 7 nucleotides match TRBD1. The sequencing here drew on PBMCs, taken at follow-up. This receptor was identified in a male donor with early-stage non-small cell lung cancer. The CDR3 DNA sequence: TGTGCCAGCAGCGTAGACAGGGCTGGAAACACCATATATTTT. Amino acids: CASSVDRAGNTIYF. The complete variable domain, with remaining parts taken from reference TRBV11-2 and TRBJ1-3, reads EAGVAQSPRYKIIEKRQSVAFWCNPISGHATLYWYQQILGQGPKLLIQFQNNGVVDDSQLPKDRFSAERLKGVDSTLKIQPAKLEDSAVYLCASSVDRAGNTIYFGEGSWLTVV.